This TCR beta chain was identified during a study of CD8+ T cells in alopecia areata. Looked up from germline, CDR1 is MGHDK and CDR2 is SYGVNS. The CDR3 is made up of 14 amino acids. The trim removed 6 bases at V and 3 bases at J, leaving 7 bases unmatched. Reverse transcribed after extraction, RNA yielded cDNA as the sequencing template. Sequenced by immunoSEQ multiplex PCR; TCRdb stores in-frame clones only, minus some. The profile covers some 200,000 clones, with roughly 56% appearing a single time and approximately 4.9% taken by the ten largest. This sequence was found in a human donor in good health. What was sequenced was CD8+ T cells sorted from blood. This chain links TRBV25-1 with TRBJ1-1, with 7 bases matching TRBD1. The CDR3 sequence: CASRASTGHTEAFF. The CDR3 DNA is TGTGCCAGCAGGGCTTCGACAGGGCACACTGAAGCTTTCTTT. The variable domain in full, with the rest retrieved from reference TRBV25-1 and TRBJ1-1, is EADIYQTPRYLVIGTGKKITLECSQTMGHDKMYWYQQDPGMELHLIHYSYGVNSTEKGDLSSESTVSRIRTEHFPLTLESARPSHTSQYLCASRASTGHTEAFFGQGTRLTVV.